This T cell receptor beta chain was captured by sequencing in a study of blood T cell repertoires in COVID-19. Study summary: COVID-19 samples collected from the United States, Italy and Spain covered acute and convalescent phases. PBMCs, B-cell-depleted T cells, or T cells provided the cDNA or gDNA that made up the material.

Authors' methods: By means of reference gene primer amplification, nucleated cell counts were estimated. Method: immunoSEQ multiplex PCR; TCRdb's copy keeps in-frame clones and lacks some. V, J and clone size are those of that table, while D and trimming were read from the DNA. Among approximately 200,000 clones listed, roughly 80% were seen once. This clone is medium-sized by share. J gave up 5 bases and V 0 bases, and 7 bases lay outside the gene matches. There are 16 residues in the CDR3. CDR1 and CDR2 (germline): LNHNV, YYDKDF (reference sequence). This TCR derives from a woman over 75 with acute or convalescent COVID-19. Sequencing was carried out using peripheral blood. The chain links TRBV15 to TRBJ1-5; TRBD1 agrees at 7 bases. This CDR3 is CATSRDGEGADQPQHF. CDR3 sequence (DNA): TGTGCCACCAGCAGAGATGGCGAGGGGGCGGATCAGCCCCAGCATTTT.